This T cell receptor beta chain emerged from a study of beta chain features in type 1 diabetes. Study-wide context: The examined sorted cells totaled fewer than 110,000,000 across samples.

As every portion of the isolated RNA was reverse transcribed, the sequencing read expressed TCRB transcripts. Sequencing was performed with immunoSEQ multiplex PCR; in TCRdb, only in-frame clones are kept and a portion is missing. The top ten clones hold about 1.3% of a sample with about 140,000 clones, more than 10% of them seen once. From germline, CDR1 is MNHEY and CDR2 SVGAGI. V was pared by 6 bases and J by 4 bases, with 12 bases between. There are 13 residues in the CDR3. This clone was observed a handful of times. Antigen: not known. Overall study results and limits: Among patients with Type 1 diabetes, TCRB CDR3s were moderately but significantly shorter in every one of the four CD4+ subsets. Since sequencing was performed on cDNA, cells with high TCR expression could be over-represented. Patients and controls would be equally affected if PCR favored shorter templates.

The J gene is TRBJ2-5, the V gene TRBV6-5; D possibly corresponds to TRBD2 (5 bases). This receptor was taken from a man aged 18 to 35 with type 1 diabetes. Input material: central memory CD4+ T cells from blood. CDR3 in DNA: TGTGCCAGCAGCCGGGGTGGAGGAGAGACCCAGTACTTC. Translation gives CASSRGGGETQYF.